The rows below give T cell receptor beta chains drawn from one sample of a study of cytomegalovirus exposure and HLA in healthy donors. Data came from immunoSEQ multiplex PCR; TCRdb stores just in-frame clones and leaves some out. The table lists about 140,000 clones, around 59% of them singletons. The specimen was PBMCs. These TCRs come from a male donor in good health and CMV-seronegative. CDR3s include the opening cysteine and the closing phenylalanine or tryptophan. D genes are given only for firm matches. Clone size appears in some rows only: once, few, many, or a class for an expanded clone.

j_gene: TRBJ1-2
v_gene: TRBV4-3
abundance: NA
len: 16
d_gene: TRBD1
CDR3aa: CASSQEGQGGFYGYTF
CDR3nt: TGCGCCAGCAGCCAAGAGGGACAGGGTGGTTTTTATGGCTACACCTTC

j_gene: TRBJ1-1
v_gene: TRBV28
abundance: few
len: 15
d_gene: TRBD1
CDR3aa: CASSPLTGTNTEAFF
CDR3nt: TGTGCCAGCAGTCCCCTGACAGGGACTAACACTGAAGCTTTCTTT

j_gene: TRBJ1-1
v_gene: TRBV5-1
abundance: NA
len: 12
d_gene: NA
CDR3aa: CASSLVGGKAFF
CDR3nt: TGCGCCAGCAGCTTGGTTGGGGGCAAAGCTTTCTTT

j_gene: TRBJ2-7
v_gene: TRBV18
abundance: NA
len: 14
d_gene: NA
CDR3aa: CASSPPGAPSEQYF
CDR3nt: TGTGCCAGCTCACCACCAGGGGCCCCCTCCGAGCAGTACTTC

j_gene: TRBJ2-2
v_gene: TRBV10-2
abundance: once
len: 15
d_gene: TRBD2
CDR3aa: CASSEVAGGAGELFF
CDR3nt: TGCGCCAGCAGTGAGGTAGCGGGGGGTGCCGGGGAGCTGTTTTTT

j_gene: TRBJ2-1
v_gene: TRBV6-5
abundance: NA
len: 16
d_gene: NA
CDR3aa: CASSYSPEQTHNEQFF
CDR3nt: TGTGCCAGCAGTTACTCACCCGAGCAAACTCACAATGAGCAGTTCTTC

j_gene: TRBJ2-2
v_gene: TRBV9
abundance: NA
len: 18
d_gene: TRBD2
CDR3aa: CASSVGGSGAHGAGELFF
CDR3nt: TGTGCCAGCAGCGTAGGGGGTAGCGGGGCGCACGGAGCCGGGGAGCTGTTTTTT

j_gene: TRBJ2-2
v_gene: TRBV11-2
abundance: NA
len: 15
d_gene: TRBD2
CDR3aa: CASSLTSGDTGELFF
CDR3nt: TGTGCCAGCAGCCTTACTAGCGGTGACACCGGGGAGCTGTTTTTT

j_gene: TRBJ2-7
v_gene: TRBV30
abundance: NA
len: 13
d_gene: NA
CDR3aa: CAWSVDAGYEQYF
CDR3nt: TGTGCCTGGAGTGTAGATGCCGGCTACGAGCAGTACTTC

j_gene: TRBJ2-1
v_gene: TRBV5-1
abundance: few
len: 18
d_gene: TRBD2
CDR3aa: CASSLGTSVMISYNEQFF
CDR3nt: TGCGCCAGCAGCTTAGGGACTAGCGTGATGATCTCCTACAATGAGCAGTTCTTC

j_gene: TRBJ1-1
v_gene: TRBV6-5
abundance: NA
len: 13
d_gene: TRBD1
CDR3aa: CASSRQGNTEAFF
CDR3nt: TGTGCCAGCAGTAGACAGGGTAACACTGAAGCTTTCTTT

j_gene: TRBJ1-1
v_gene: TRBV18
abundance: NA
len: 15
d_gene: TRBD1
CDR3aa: CASSPKGQSDTEAFF
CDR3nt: TGTGCCAGCTCACCGAAGGGACAGAGTGACACTGAAGCTTTCTTT

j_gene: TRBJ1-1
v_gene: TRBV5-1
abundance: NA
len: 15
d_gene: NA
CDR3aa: CASSLETAGNTEAFF
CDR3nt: TGCGCCAGCAGCTTGGAGACAGCCGGGAACACTGAAGCTTTCTTT

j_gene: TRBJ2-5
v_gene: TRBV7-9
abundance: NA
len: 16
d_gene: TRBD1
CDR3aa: CASSLLLGGGQETQYF
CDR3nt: TGTGCCAGCAGCTTATTGCTAGGGGGCGGCCAAGAGACCCAGTACTTC

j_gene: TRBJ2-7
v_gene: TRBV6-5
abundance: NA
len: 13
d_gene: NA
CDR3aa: CASKRTSSYEQYF
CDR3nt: TGTGCCAGCAAACGGACTTCTTCCTACGAGCAGTACTTC

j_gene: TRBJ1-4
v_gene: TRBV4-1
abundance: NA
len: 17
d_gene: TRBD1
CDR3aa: CASSQPGTGSANEKLFF
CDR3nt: TGCGCCAGCAGCCAACCTGGGACAGGGAGTGCTAATGAAAAACTGTTTTTT

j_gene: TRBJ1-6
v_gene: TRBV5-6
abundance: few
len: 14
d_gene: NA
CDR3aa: CASSLRTEAPPLHF
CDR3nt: TGTGCCAGCAGCCTGCGCACAGAAGCCCCACCCCTCCACTTT

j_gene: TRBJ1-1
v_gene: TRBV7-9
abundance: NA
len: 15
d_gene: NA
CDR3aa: CASSLVGGWNTEAFF
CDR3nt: TGTGCCAGCAGCTTAGTGGGGGGGTGGAACACTGAAGCTTTCTTT

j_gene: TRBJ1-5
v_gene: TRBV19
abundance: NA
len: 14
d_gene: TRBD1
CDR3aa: CATAGTGGGQPQHF
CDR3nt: TGTGCCACAGCCGGGACAGGGGGGGGTCAGCCCCAGCATTTT

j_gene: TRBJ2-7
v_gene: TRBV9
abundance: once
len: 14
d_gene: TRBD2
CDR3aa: CASSASGYSYEQYF
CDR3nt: TGTGCCAGCAGCGCTAGCGGGTATTCCTACGAGCAGTACTTC

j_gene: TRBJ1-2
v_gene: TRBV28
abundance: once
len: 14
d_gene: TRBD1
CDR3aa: CASSSDDRVQGYTF
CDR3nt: TGTGCCAGCAGTTCGGATGACAGGGTACAGGGCTACACCTTC

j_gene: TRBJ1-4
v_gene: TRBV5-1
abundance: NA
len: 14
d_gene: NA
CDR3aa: CASSLHDRTEKLFF
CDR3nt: TGCGCCAGCAGCTTGCATGACAGGACTGAAAAACTGTTTTTT

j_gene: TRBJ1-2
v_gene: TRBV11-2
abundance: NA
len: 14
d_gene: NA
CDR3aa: CASSFQSGTSGYTF
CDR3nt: TGTGCCAGCAGCTTCCAATCCGGGACAAGTGGCTACACCTTC

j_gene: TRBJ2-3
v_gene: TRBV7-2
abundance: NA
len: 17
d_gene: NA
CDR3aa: CASSLEGGRPSTDTQYF
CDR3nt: TGTGCCAGCAGCTTAGAGGGAGGCAGACCTAGCACAGATACGCAGTATTTT

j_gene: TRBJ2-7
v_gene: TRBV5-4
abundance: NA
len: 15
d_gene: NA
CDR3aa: CASSQEVALAGEQYF
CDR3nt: TGTGCCAGCAGCCAAGAAGTCGCGCTAGCTGGCGAGCAGTACTTC

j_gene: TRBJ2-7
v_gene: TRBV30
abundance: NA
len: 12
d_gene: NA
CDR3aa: CAWSQGGYEQYF
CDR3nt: TGTGCCTGGAGCCAGGGCGGCTACGAGCAGTACTTC

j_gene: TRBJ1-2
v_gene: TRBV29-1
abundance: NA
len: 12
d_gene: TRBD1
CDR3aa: CSVRDRGWGYTF
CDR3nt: TGCAGCGTCCGCGACAGGGGATGGGGCTACACCTTC

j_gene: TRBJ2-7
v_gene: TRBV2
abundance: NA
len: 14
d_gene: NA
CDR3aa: CASSARGGRYEQYF
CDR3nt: TGTGCCAGCAGCGCAAGGGGGGGCCGGTACGAGCAGTACTTC

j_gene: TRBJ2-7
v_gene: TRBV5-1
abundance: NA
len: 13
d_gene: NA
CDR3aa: CASSSHSSYEQYF
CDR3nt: TGCGCCAGCAGCTCCCACAGTTCCTACGAGCAGTACTTC

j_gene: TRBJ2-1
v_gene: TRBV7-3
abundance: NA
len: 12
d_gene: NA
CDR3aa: CASSSEANEQFF
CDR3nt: TGTGCCAGCAGCTCGGAGGCCAATGAGCAGTTCTTC

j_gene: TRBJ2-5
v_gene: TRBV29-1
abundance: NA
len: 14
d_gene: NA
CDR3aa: CSVDHGHVQETQYF
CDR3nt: TGCAGCGTTGACCACGGACACGTACAAGAGACCCAGTACTTC

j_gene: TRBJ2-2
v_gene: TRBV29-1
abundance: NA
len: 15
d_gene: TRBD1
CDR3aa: CSVFHRGLNTGELFF
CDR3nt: TGCAGCGTTTTTCACAGGGGGCTAAACACCGGGGAGCTGTTTTTT

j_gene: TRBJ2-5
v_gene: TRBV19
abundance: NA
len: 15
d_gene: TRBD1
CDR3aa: CASRQTGTGKETQYF
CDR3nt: TGTGCCAGTAGACAAACCGGGACAGGGAAAGAGACCCAGTACTTC

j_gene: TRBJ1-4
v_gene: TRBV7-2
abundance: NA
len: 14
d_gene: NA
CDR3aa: CASSPAQWNEKLFF
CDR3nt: TGTGCCAGCAGCCCCGCACAATGGAATGAAAAACTGTTTTTT

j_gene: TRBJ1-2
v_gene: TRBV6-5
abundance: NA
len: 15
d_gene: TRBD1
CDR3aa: CASSAQSGQGNGYTF
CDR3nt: TGTGCCAGCAGTGCTCAGTCGGGACAGGGGAATGGCTACACCTTC

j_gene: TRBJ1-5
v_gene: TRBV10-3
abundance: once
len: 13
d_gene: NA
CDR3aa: CAARIPKNQPQHF
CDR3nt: TGTGCCGCCAGGATTCCAAAAAATCAGCCCCAGCATTTT

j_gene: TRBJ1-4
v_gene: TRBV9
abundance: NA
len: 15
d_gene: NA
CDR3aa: CASSVERGVGEKLFF
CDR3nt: TGTGCCAGCAGCGTAGAGCGGGGGGTTGGTGAAAAACTGTTTTTT

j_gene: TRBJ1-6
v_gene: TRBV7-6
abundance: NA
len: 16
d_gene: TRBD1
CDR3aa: CASSSGQGTYNSPLHF
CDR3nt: TGTGCCAGCAGCTCGGGACAGGGGACCTATAATTCACCCCTCCACTTT

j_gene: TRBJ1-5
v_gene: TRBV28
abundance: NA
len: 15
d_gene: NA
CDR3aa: CASSSSGSGNQPQHF
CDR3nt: TGTGCCAGCAGTTCCTCAGGGTCTGGCAATCAGCCCCAGCATTTT

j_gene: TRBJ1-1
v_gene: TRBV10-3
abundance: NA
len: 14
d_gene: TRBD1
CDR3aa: CAISVDRVGTEAFF
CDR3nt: TGTGCCATCAGTGTGGACAGGGTCGGCACTGAAGCTTTCTTT

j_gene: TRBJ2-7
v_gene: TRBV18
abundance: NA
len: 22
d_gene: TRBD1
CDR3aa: CASSPEGTAETYFAWETYEQYF
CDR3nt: TGTGCCAGCTCCCCAGAAGGGACAGCCGAAACCTACTTTGCCTGGGAAACCTACGAGCAGTACTTC

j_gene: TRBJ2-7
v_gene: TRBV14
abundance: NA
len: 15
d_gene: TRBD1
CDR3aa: CASSPIGQGAREQYF
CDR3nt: TGTGCCAGCAGCCCTATCGGACAGGGGGCTCGCGAGCAGTACTTC

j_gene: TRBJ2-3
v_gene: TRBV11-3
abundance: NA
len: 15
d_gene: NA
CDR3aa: CASSSSTGLMDTQYF
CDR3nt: TGTGCCAGCAGCTCTTCGACAGGTCTGATGGATACGCAGTATTTT

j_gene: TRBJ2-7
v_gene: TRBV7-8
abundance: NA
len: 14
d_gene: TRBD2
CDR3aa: CASSLWGGGYEQYF
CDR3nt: TGTGCCAGCAGCTTATGGGGGGGTGGTTACGAGCAGTACTTC